The T cell receptor (beta chain) under discussion was sequenced for a study of cytomegalovirus exposure and HLA in healthy donors. Findings and limits, study-wide: TCR beta chains numbering roughly 150 were designated cytomegalovirus-associated. The study found most TCR sequences rare, yet found some public TCRs in many donors.

The CDR3 extends over 14 amino acids. Germline CDR1 reads ENHRY; CDR2 reads SYGVKD. The V end lost 2 bases, the J end lost 8 bases, and 13 bases lay between the germline ends. Repertoires were generated with immunoSEQ multiplex PCR, while TCRdb's copy carries only in-frame clones and drops some. The sample lists some 54,000 clones, 90% seen once, with just over 3% in the top ten. Details on this clone: Its matching antigen is unknown.

The sample consisted of PBMCs. The receptor's source is a young man in good health and CMV-seronegative. V is TRBV10-3 and J is TRBJ2-1, with D possibly being TRBD2 (5 bases). As DNA, the CDR3 is TGTGCCATCAGTGAGGGAGGTAGTTTCCATGAGCAGTTCTTC. Its translation is CAISEGGSFHEQFF.